The rows below give T cell receptor beta chains drawn from one sample of a study of shared clonotypes between healthy human individuals. Data came from immunoSEQ multiplex PCR; TCRdb stores just in-frame clones and leaves some out. The repertoire holds 600,000 to 750,000 clones, with 72% as singletons. Sequenced: memory CD4+ T cells sorted from blood. Receptors were obtained from a woman aged 30 to 39 in good health. CDR3s leave out the opening cysteine and the closing phenylalanine or tryptophan. The order of the fields is J gene, V gene, CDR3 protein.

TRBJ2-4	TRBV5-4	ASSFRTNIQY
TRBJ2-6	TRBV4-2	ASSQDMGTSGANVLT
TRBJ1-5	TRBV2	ASSENMWGQGANQPQH
TRBJ2-5	TRBV27	ASSPHDRETQY
TRBJ2-5	TRBV7-9	ASSSRQGLWETQY
TRBJ2-1	TRBV5-1	ASSLGGTGNEQF
TRBJ2-2	TRBV5-5	ASSSGTSTGELF
TRBJ2-7	TRBV6-5	ASSPLVQYEQY
TRBJ2-1	TRBV19	ASRTSPAGAYYNEQF
TRBJ2-1	TRBV11-1	ASSLLQGRGNEQF
TRBJ2-2	TRBV7-2	ASSPTIAGVGLF
TRBJ2-7	TRBV19	ASSTTSGRASYEQY
TRBJ2-3	TRBV9	ASSPRGGRSSTDTQY
TRBJ2-6	TRBV11-2	ASSSTSGANVLT
TRBJ1-5	TRBV30	AWSVDEYNQPQH
TRBJ2-4	TRBV28	ASSLLAGGFAKNIQY
TRBJ2-3	TRBV10-1	ASQRVVTDTQY
TRBJ2-7	TRBV7-9	ASSLSGTSYEQY
TRBJ2-3	TRBV20-1	SAERADTQY
TRBJ2-4	TRBV28	ASSDRPNIQY
TRBJ1-4	TRBV28	ASLERQGRNEKLF
NA	TRBV7-2	ASTTYQETYEQY
TRBJ2-3	TRBV7-2	ASSSWTFTDTQY
TRBJ2-3	TRBV6-4	ASRLLHTQY
TRBJ1-3	TRBV27	ASSLRVQGVMSSGNTIY
TRBJ2-7	TRBV19	ASSMRGSSYEQY
TRBJ2-2	TRBV29-1	SVGRVATNTGELF